Below, 8 T cell receptor beta chains from the same sample are listed, as sequenced in a study of blood T cell repertoires in COVID-19. Method: immunoSEQ multiplex PCR; TCRdb's copy keeps in-frame clones and lacks some. The sample gives about 76,000 clones, about 88% of which show up once; roughly a sixth is in the top ten. Material: peripheral blood. The receptors were gathered from a human donor in a cohort sampled during active COVID-19.

The rearrangement joins TRBV6-6 to TRBJ2-7, with TRBD2 matching over 12 bases. The CDR3 extends over 15 amino acids. The J segment lost 2 bases and the V segment lost 6 bases, leaving 5 bases of the junction unmatched. Germline CDR1 and CDR2: MNHNY and SVGAGI (reference sequence). CDR3 protein: CASRRGLAGTYEQYF. CDR3 DNA: TGTGCCAGCAGGCGGGGACTAGCGGGCACCTACGAGCAGTACTTC.

The V and J genes are TRBV5-1 and TRBJ2-4; D uncertain. CDR3 size: 15 residues. Germline lookup yields CDR1 SGHRS and CDR2 YFSETQ. The V and J ends lost 0 bases and 6 bases respectively, with 13 bases between them. CDR3 residues: CASSLGPSPGNIQYF. The CDR3 DNA sequence: TGCGCCAGCAGCTTGGGTCCGAGTCCTGGAAACATTCAGTACTTC.

V usage is TRBV5-6 and J usage is TRBJ2-7; 8 bases match TRBD2. Germline V gene lookup returns CDR1 SGHDT and CDR2 YYEEEE. V trimming: 2 bases; J trimming: 12 bases; junction bases outside the gene matches: 4. The CDR3 sequence is 11 residues long. As DNA, the CDR3 is TGTGCCAGCAGCTTAGCGGGAGCGGTGTACTTC. It specifies CASSLAGAVYF.

V is TRBV5-1 and J is TRBJ2-7; 7 bases are a match to TRBD2. CDR1 is SGHRS, CDR2 YFSETQ, per germline. V was clipped by 9 bases and J by 0 bases; unmatched bases: 9. The CDR3 spans 14 residues. The CDR3 loop reads CATRREGSSYEQYF. Written as DNA, the CDR3 is TGCGCCACCCGGAGGGAGGGAAGCTCCTACGAGCAGTACTTC.

This sequence joins TRBV19 and TRBJ1-1, with 7 positions matching TRBD1. The germline V gene has CDR1 LNHDA and CDR2 SQIVND (reference sequence). Trimming removed 3 bases from V and 8 bases from J; junction bases left unmatched: 6. The CDR3 spans 13 residues. DNA for the CDR3: TGTGCCAGTAGTATTGAAGGGGGCCGAGAAGCTTTCTTT. The encoded protein is CASSIEGGREAFF.

The sample holds a few counts of this clone. The chain is built from TRBV18 and TRBJ1-5; perhaps TRBD1 as D (5 bases). The CDR3 sequence is 15 residues long. Per the germline V gene, CDR1 is KGHSH and CDR2 is LQKENI. V gave up 0 bases and J gave up 6 bases, with 12 bases separating them. In DNA, the CDR3 is TGTGCCAGCTCACCACCGGGGGGAGGTGGTCAGCCCCAGCATTTT. As protein: CASSPPGGGGQPQHF.

This clone has only one observation. The chain employs TRBV18 and TRBJ1-1; TRBD1 matches 8 bases. J gave up 8 bases and V 2 bases, and 7 bases lay outside the gene matches. The germline V gene has CDR1 KGHSH and CDR2 LQKENI. This CDR3 is built from 14 residues. CDR3: CASSPRTGTREAFF. The CDR3 DNA reads as TGTGCCAGCTCACCAAGGACAGGGACACGCGAAGCTTTCTTT.

The rearrangement joins TRBV13 to TRBJ1-5; TRBD1 matches 8 bases. Losses at the gene ends were 3 bases for V and 4 bases for J; bases not matched to a gene: 2. Germline assignment: CDR1 PRHDT and CDR2 FYEKMQ (reference sequence). CDR3 size: 14 residues. The CDR3 sequence is CASSFGTGNQPQHF. DNA for the CDR3: TGTGCCAGCAGCTTCGGGACAGGAAATCAGCCCCAGCATTTT.